Below, 24 T cell receptor beta chains from the same sample are listed, as sequenced in a study of T cells after yellow fever vaccination (dated by TCRdb to about 2019). Library prep was done by 5' RACE. Sequencing instrument: Illumina NovaSeq 6000. TCRdb passed the public sequencing reads through fastp at Q25 and MiXCR, retaining productive beta sequences. A single entry per CDR3 protein holds the most common genes and DNA from its merged rows. This sample lists roughly 320,000 distinct CDR3 sequences; roughly 10% were detected once. Of the sample, under 4% falls within the top ten clones. The sample's treatment or condition label, in plain terms: live attenuated yellow fever vaccine strain. Sequenced material: CD4+ T cells sorted from PBMCs, taken 45 days after the yellow fever booster vaccination. Receptors were obtained from a man younger than 30 who received the YFV17D yellow fever vaccine.

This clonotype has just a few counts. The rearrangement joins TRBV5-1 to TRBJ2-7, with D uncertain. This CDR3 comprises 13 residues. Germline V gene sequence: CDR1 SGHRS, CDR2 YFSETQ. Deletions cut 3 bases from V and 2 bases from J, with 9 bases between. The CDR3 protein is CASSSVGTYEQYF. For the CDR3, the DNA is TGCGCCAGCAGCTCAGTCGGAACCTACGAGCAGTACTTC.

A few counts support this clonotype. V gene TRBV6-2 or TRBV6-3 combines with J gene TRBJ2-7, with D maybe TRBD1 (5 bases). This CDR3 contains 12 residues. Trimming cost V 6 bases and J 6 bases, with 12 bases left between them. The germline gives CDR1 MNHEY, CDR2 SVGEGT. The CDR3 sequence is CASSLRVGEQYF. As DNA, the CDR3 is TGTGCCAGCAGCCTCAGGGTAGGCGAGCAGTACTTC.

This clonotype has just a few counts. The J gene is TRBJ2-2, the V gene TRBV3-1, with 7 bases lining up with TRBD2. Germline assignment: CDR1 LGHDT and CDR2 YNNKEL (reference sequence). With 0 bases clipped from V and 5 bases from J, the junction kept 6 bases outside the gene matches. The CDR3 loop spans 16 amino acids. The CDR3 region has the DNA TGTGCCAGCAGCCAAGACCCCTTGGGAGGGACCGGGGAGCTGTTTTTT. Translated: CASSQDPLGGTGELFF.

This clonotype was observed a few times. The genes are TRBV12-3 or TRBV12-4 and TRBJ1-1, with no clear D. This CDR3 comprises 14 residues. The V and J ends lost 2 bases and 0 bases respectively, with 7 bases between them. CDR3 region: CASSLREMNTEAFF. CDR3 in DNA: TGTGCCAGCAGTTTAAGGGAAATGAACACTGAAGCTTTCTTT.

This clonotype was counted at least ten times. The J gene is TRBJ2-7, the V gene TRBV2; either TRBD1 or TRBD2 may fit D (5 bases each). Trimming stripped 6 bases from V and 0 bases from J, with 15 bases between. This CDR3 comprises 15 residues. Germline assignment: CDR1 SNHLY and CDR2 FYNNEI. In nucleotides, the CDR3 is TGTGCCAGCAGGGAGGCAGGGTTCAGCTCCTACGAGCAGTACGTC. Amino acids: CASREAGFSSYEQYV.

The chain employs TRBV5-1 and TRBJ2-3, with 8 bases matching TRBD1. The CDR3 spans 15 residues. Germline CDR1 is SGHRS and CDR2 is YFSETQ. V shed 3 bases, J shed 0 bases, and the junction held 3 bases outside the gene matches. Here the CDR3 reads CASSSGDRSTDTQYF. CDR3 bases: TGCGCCAGCAGCTCGGGGGACAGGAGCACAGATACGCAGTATTTT.

The J gene is TRBJ1-1, the V gene TRBV12-3 or TRBV12-4; no definite D call. The V end lost 3 bases, the J end lost 6 bases, and 11 bases lay between the germline ends. CDR3 size: 13 residues. CDR3 bases: TGTGCCAGCAGTTTCACAGCGGAGGCTGAAGCTTTCTTT. Translated: CASSFTAEAEAFF.

This clonotype turned up a few times. The genes are TRBV24-1 and TRBJ2-3, with a weak D call TRBD2 (5 bases). There are 13 residues in the CDR3. V dropped 7 bases and J dropped 3 bases, with 10 bases sitting between them. The germline gives CDR1 KGHDR, CDR2 SFDVKD. The CDR3 sequence: CATRATGTDTQYF. CDR3 bases: TGTGCCACCAGGGCGACGGGGACAGATACGCAGTATTTT.

This clonotype was detected a few times. This chain uses TRBV18 with TRBJ2-3; tentatively, D is TRBD2 (6 bases). V lost 1 base to trimming and J lost 1 base, with 9 bases between them. The CDR3 loop spans 15 amino acids. CDR1 and CDR2 from the germline V gene are KGHSH and LQKENI. The CDR3 loop is CASSPQSSGTDTQYF. In DNA, the CDR3 is TGTGCCAGCTCACCACAGTCTAGCGGCACAGATACGCAGTATTTT. Variable domain in full (rest from reference TRBV18 and TRBJ2-3): NAGVMQNPRHLVRRRGQEARLRCSPMKGHSHVYWYRQLPEEGLKFMVYLQKENIIDESGMPKERFSAEFPKEGPSILRIQQVVRGDSAAYFCASSPQSSGTDTQYFGPGTRLTVL.

The chain links TRBV20-1 to TRBJ1-1; the D gene is possibly TRBD1 (5 bases). The CDR3 has 13 amino acids. CDR1 and CDR2 (germline): DFQATT, SNEGSKA (reference sequence). Trimming took 5 bases from V and 4 from J, leaving 14 bases between them. DNA for the CDR3: TGCAGTGCTCCAGGCAGGGCCCTCACTGAAGCTTTCTTT. Amino acid sequence: CSAPGRALTEAFF.

This clonotype has a count of ten or more. CDR3 nucleotide sequence: TGCAGTGCTAGAGATGGGGGAAACGCTAATGAAAAACTGTTTTTT. Translating it yields CSARDGGNANEKLFF. The V and J genes are TRBV20-1 and TRBJ1-4; a possible D gene is TRBD1 (5 bases). Germline V gene sequence: CDR1 DFQATT, CDR2 SNEGSKA (reference sequence). The CDR3 is 15 amino acids. Trimming took off 0 bases at V and 3 bases at J, with 11 bases between the two ends.

Concerning this clonotype itself: No conserved phenylalanine or tryptophan is present at the end of the CDR3, so a read error is the likely explanation. This chain joins TRBV7-8 and TRBJ2-2; maybe TRBD1 (6 bases). V gave up 0 bases and J gave up 3 bases, with 8 bases separating them. Germline V gene data show CDR1 as SGHVS and CDR2 as FQNEAQ. The CDR3 is 15 residues long. The CDR3 DNA sequence: TGTGCCAGCAGCTTAGCGGACAGTCACACCGGGGAGCTGTTTATT. Translated: CASSLADSHTGELFI.

This clonotype has more than one count but fewer than ten. In DNA, the CDR3 is TGTGCCAGCAGTTTGGGGGGCGCGGAGACCCAGTACTTC. It codes for CASSLGGAETQYF. V gene TRBV12-3 or TRBV12-4 combines with J gene TRBJ2-5; possibly TRBD1 or TRBD2 for D (6 bases each). The CDR3 sequence is 13 residues long. Between the trimmed V and J ends, which lost 3 bases and 5 bases, there was a span of 10 bases.

This chain uses TRBV6-2 or TRBV6-3 with TRBJ2-5, with 7 bases lining up with TRBD1. The CDR3 is 15 amino acids. The J segment lost 4 bases and the V segment lost 7 bases, leaving 12 bases of the junction unmatched. The germline gives CDR1 MNHEY, CDR2 SVGEGT. In DNA, the CDR3 is TGTGCCAGCACCGGAAGTGGGGACAGCCGAGAGACCCAGTACTTC. Its protein is CASTGSGDSRETQYF.

The V and J genes are TRBV7-2 and TRBJ2-7; possibly TRBD2 for D (6 bases). The V end lost 2 bases, the J end lost 1 base, and 12 bases lay between the germline ends. CDR1 is SGHTA, CDR2 FQGNSA, per germline. This CDR3 has 15 amino acids. Here the CDR3 reads CASSLMPSVSYEQYF. The CDR3 nucleotides read TGTGCCAGCAGCTTAATGCCTAGCGTGTCCTACGAGCAGTACTTC.

In its sample, this clonotype was seen many times. The V call is TRBV7-3, the J call TRBJ1-1; D gene uncertain. The CDR3 loop spans 13 amino acids. In germline, CDR1 is SGHTA, CDR2 FQGTGA. Trimming left V 6 bases short and J 2 bases short, with 10 bases between. The CDR3 sequence is CASSSSPNTEAFF. Here the CDR3 DNA reads TGTGCCAGCAGTTCCTCCCCTAACACTGAAGCTTTCTTT.

This clonotype appeared a single time. The chain couples TRBV7-3 to TRBJ2-7; D possibly corresponds to TRBD2 (5 bases). The germline V gene encodes CDR1 SGHTA and CDR2 FQGTGA. V was pared by 5 bases and J by 7 bases, with 15 bases between. The CDR3 runs to 13 residues. The CDR3 is CASSLGPRGEQYF. For the CDR3, the DNA is TGTGCCAGCAGCCTCGGACCCAGAGGGGAGCAGTACTTC.

This clonotype has only a few counts. The chain carries TRBV6-6 and TRBJ1-5; TRBD1 matches at 8 bases. This CDR3 is 17 amino acids long. V lost 6 bases and J lost 0; bases outside the gene matches: 10. The V gene's germline CDR1 is MNHNY and CDR2 SVGAGI (reference sequence). CDR3 in amino acids: CASRSQGAINSNQPQHF. The CDR3 nucleotides are TGTGCCAGCAGGAGTCAGGGGGCCATTAATAGCAATCAGCCCCAGCATTTT.

In its sample, this clonotype was seen a few times. V usage is TRBV12-3 or TRBV12-4 and J usage is TRBJ2-5; D is ambiguous. The CDR3 is 13 residues long. V lost 5 bases, J lost 9 bases, and 16 bases lay in between. This CDR3 is CASSNSGRRAQYF. CDR3 nucleotide sequence: TGTGCCAGCAGTAACAGTGGACGTAGGGCCCAGTACTTC.

This sequence joins TRBV5-1 and TRBJ2-5; possible D gene TRBD1, 7 bases. V lost 2 bases and J 5 bases, leaving 22 bases between the germline ends. The length of the CDR3 is 17 residues. Per the germline V gene, CDR1 is SGHRS and CDR2 is YFSETQ. CDR3 coding DNA: TGCGCCAGCAGCTTAGGGCAGGGGGGCCCCGGCTATGAGACCCAGTACTTC. Translating gives CASSLGQGGPGYETQYF.

This clonotype was found a few times. V usage is TRBV6-5 and J usage is TRBJ2-7, with 10 nucleotides matching TRBD2. CDR1 and CDR2 (germline): MNHEY, SVGAGI. V dropped 2 bases and J dropped 4; count of bases not matched to a gene: 5. This CDR3 has 15 residues. The CDR3 DNA follows: TGTGCCAGCAGTTACGCAAGCGGGGGGGCATACGAGCAGTACTTC. Protein sequence: CASSYASGGAYEQYF.

This clonotype was recorded many times. The rearrangement uses TRBV5-4 and TRBJ2-1; 11 bases are a match to TRBD2. Germline V lookup: CDR1 SGHNT, CDR2 YYREEE (reference sequence). CDR3 length equals 16 residues. V gave up 4 bases and J gave up 5 bases; unmatched junction bases: 8. Here the CDR3 reads CASSTPTSGEDNEQFF. As DNA, the CDR3 is TGTGCCAGCAGCACCCCGACTAGCGGGGAAGACAATGAGCAGTTCTTC.

Only a few counts were recorded for this clonotype. This chain links TRBV20-1 with TRBJ2-7, with 8 bases aligning to TRBD2. The CDR3 extends over 15 amino acids. From germline, CDR1 is DFQATT and CDR2 SNEGSKA (reference sequence). J lost 6 bases, V lost 0 bases, and 10 bases had no gene match. CDR3 sequence reads: CSARDTRGGPGEQYV. In nucleotides, the CDR3 is TGCAGTGCTAGAGATACACGGGGGGGCCCGGGCGAGCAGTACGTC.

Many counts were recorded for this clonotype. The genes are TRBV12-3 or TRBV12-4 and TRBJ1-3, with no clear D. CDR3 length: 14 amino acids. V was clipped by 6 bases and J by 0 bases, with 9 bases between them. Written as DNA, the CDR3 is TGTGCCAGCAGCAGGAGGTCCTCTGGAAACACCATATATTTT. Protein product: CASSRRSSGNTIYF.